The text below deals with one T cell receptor beta chain. The target antigen is unknown. These data belong to a study of ipilimumab plus nivolumab after autologous stem cell transplantation. Study-level information: Patients received a median of roughly five ipilimumab and eight or nine nivolumab doses. Findings and limits, study-wide: TCR repertoire, Treg phenotype and gut microbiota reportedly support more study of this approach.

Method: immunoSEQ multiplex PCR; TCRdb's copy keeps in-frame clones and lacks some. Among some 17,000 clones listed, roughly 79% were seen once. Checkpoint therapy with ipilimumab 1 mg/kg began 14 to 28 days after transplant. The receptor was isolated from a male donor with diffuse large B-cell lymphoma. The sequencing used PBMCs, collected in a trial of ipilimumab plus nivolumab as post-transplant consolidation.

The chain's CDR3 is CASSRQNSPLHF. The CDR3 DNA sequence: TGTGCCAGCAGTCGACAGAATTCACCCCTCCACTTT. The chain couples TRBV6-5 to TRBJ1-6, with D perhaps matching TRBD1 (5 bases). The CDR3 contains 12 residues. Trimming pared 5 bases from V and 7 bases from J, leaving 6 bases between. Per the germline V gene, CDR1 is MNHEY and CDR2 is SVGAGI.